This TCR beta chain appears in the sequencing data of a study of blood T cell repertoires in COVID-19. Background on the study: There were acute and convalescent COVID-19 samples, and they came from the United States, Italy and Spain. PBMCs, B-cell-depleted T cells, or T cells provided the cDNA or gDNA that made up the material.

The data were produced by immunoSEQ multiplex PCR, yet TCRdb's version contains in-frame clones alone and is incomplete. The sample records 250,000 to 350,000 clones, approximately 90% being singletons. V dropped 5 bases and J dropped 4; count of bases not matched to a gene: 8. The CDR3 is 14 residues long. Germline values: CDR1 SQVTM, CDR2 ANQGSEA. The V and J genes are TRBV29-1 and TRBJ2-3; 8 bases map to TRBD1. Sample: peripheral blood. The TCR comes from a young man with active or convalescent COVID-19. In DNA form, the CDR3 reads TGCAGCGTTAGCTCGGACAGGGTGGCAGATACGCAGTATTTT. It translates to CSVSSDRVADTQYF.